This TCR beta chain appears in the sequencing data of a study of T cells of healthy individuals. V lost 7 bases, J lost 5 bases, and 16 bases stayed unmatched. The CDR3 has 16 amino acids. Germline V CDR1 and CDR2: MNHNY, SVGAGI (reference sequence). One entry per CDR3 protein results from TCRdb running MiXCR on the 5' RACE reads. This repertoire shows more than 60,000 distinct CDR3 sequences, 15% to 20% found once; its top ten account for about 4.7%. The chain joins TRBV6-6 to TRBJ1-1; TRBD1 agrees at 7 bases. The receptor was isolated from a human donor in good health. Written as DNA, the CDR3 is TGTGCCAGCACCGAATCTCAGGGAGGGGGCAAGACTGAAGCTTTCTTT. Its translation: CASTESQGGGKTEAFF.